Below, 5 T cell receptor beta chains from the same sample are listed, as sequenced in a study of blood T cell repertoires in COVID-19. TCRdb's table, derived via immunoSEQ multiplex PCR, lists solely in-frame clones and lacks some. The sample has 350,000 or so clones, about 86% seen once. Sequenced: PBMCs or T cells enriched from blood (not recorded which). The receptors here all came from a woman aged 40-49 years with acute COVID-19.

For the CDR3, the DNA is TGTGCCAGTAGTATACTTATCCGGGAGAAGGTCAATGAGCAGTTCTTC. This translates into CASSILIREKVNEQFF. The chain is built from TRBV19 and TRBJ2-1; D might be TRBD2 (6 bases). The CDR3 runs to 16 residues. V lost 2 bases to trimming and J lost 6 bases, with 17 bases between them. Per the germline V gene, CDR1 is LNHDA and CDR2 is SQIVND (reference sequence).

This clone was seen only once. This chain links TRBV4-3 with TRBJ2-7, with TRBD1 identical over 9 bases. Germline assignment: CDR1 LGHNA and CDR2 YSLEER. With V trimmed by 8 bases and J by 0 bases, 17 bases remained unmatched. CDR3 size: 18 residues. This CDR3 reads CASPQDRDRAFFSYEQYF. Here the CDR3 DNA reads TGCGCCAGCCCCCAGGACCGGGACAGGGCTTTTTTCTCCTACGAGCAGTACTTC.

The gene calls are TRBV10-1 and TRBJ2-3, with 11 bases fitting TRBD2. CDR1 is WNHNN, CDR2 SYGVQD, per germline (reference sequence). V was pared by 0 bases and J by 2 bases, with 4 bases of the junction left unmatched. The length of the CDR3 is 17 residues. CDR3 region: CASSESDSGRVTDTQYF. The CDR3 bases are TGCGCCAGCAGTGAGTCGGATAGCGGGAGGGTCACAGATACGCAGTATTTT.

CDR3 DNA sequence: TGTGCCAGCTCACTAAACATCAGGGACTCTGGAAACACCATATATTTT. The encoded protein is CASSLNIRDSGNTIYF. This sequence joins TRBV18 and TRBJ1-3; D possibly corresponds to TRBD1 (5 bases). This CDR3 spans 16 amino acids. V dropped 4 bases and J dropped 0 bases, with 13 bases sitting between them. Germline V gives CDR1 KGHSH, CDR2 LQKENI.

As DNA, the CDR3 is TGTGCCAGCAGTTACTCGGGGCTGGGTGGAAAACTGTTTTTT. As protein: CASSYSGLGGKLFF. The chain combines TRBV6-2 or TRBV6-3 with TRBJ1-4; D perhaps matches TRBD1 (5 bases). The CDR3 totals 14 residues. CDR1 and CDR2 (germline): MNHEY, SVGEGT. Trimming stripped 0 bases from V and 10 bases from J, with 12 bases between.